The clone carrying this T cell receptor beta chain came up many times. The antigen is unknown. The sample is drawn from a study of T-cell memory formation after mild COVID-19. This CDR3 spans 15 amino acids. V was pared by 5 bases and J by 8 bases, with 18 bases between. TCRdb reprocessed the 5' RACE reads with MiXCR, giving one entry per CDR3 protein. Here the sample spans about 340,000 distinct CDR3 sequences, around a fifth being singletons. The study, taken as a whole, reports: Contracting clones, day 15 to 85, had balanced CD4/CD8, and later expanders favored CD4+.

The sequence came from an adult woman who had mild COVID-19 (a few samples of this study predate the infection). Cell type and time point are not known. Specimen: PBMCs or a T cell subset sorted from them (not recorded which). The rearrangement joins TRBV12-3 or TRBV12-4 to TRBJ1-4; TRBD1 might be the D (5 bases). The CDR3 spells CASSPQGRRREKLFF. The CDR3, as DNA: TGTGCCAGCAGTCCCCAGGGACGTCGACGCGAAAAACTGTTTTTT.